The sequence of this T cell receptor (beta chain) was determined in a study of blood T cell repertoires in COVID-19. Study-level background: Specimens from acute and convalescent COVID-19 originated in the United States, Italy and Spain. The analysed material was cDNA or gDNA that came from T cells, B-cell-depleted T cells, or PBMCs.

V was trimmed by 2 bases and J by 5 bases, leaving 18 bases between them. The CDR3 consists of 16 residues. The germline CDR1 and CDR2 sequences are MNHNY and SVGAGI (reference sequence). Seattle participants joined during active infection and were tracked over time. This clone came up a few times. Per the original data handling: Reference gene primer amplification in the assay estimated nucleated cell counts. Measured with immunoSEQ multiplex PCR; TCRdb has only the in-frame clones, and not every one. The V and J calls and the clone size are those of that table, but D and trimming were determined from the DNA. The sample consists of some 220,000 clones, 85% of them appearing once.

What was sequenced was peripheral blood. The chain joins TRBV6-6 to TRBJ1-2, with a weak D call TRBD1 (5 bases). This clonotype was sampled from a woman in her 70s with COVID-19, enrolled during active disease. CDR3 residues: CASSYDTGRGLYGYTF. The CDR3 DNA reads TGTGCCAGCAGTTACGATACGGGGAGGGGCCTTTATGGCTACACCTTC.